This entry lists 10 T cell receptor beta chains sequenced from one sample in a study of T-cell memory formation after mild COVID-19. TCRdb reprocessed the 5' RACE reads via MiXCR and lists one record per CDR3 protein. Here the sample spans about half a million distinct CDR3 sequences, roughly 18% being singletons. The sequenced sample consisted of PBMCs or a T cell subset sorted from them (not recorded which). The receptors were gathered from an adult woman who had mild COVID-19 (a few samples of this study predate the infection). Cell type and time point are not known.

This chain connects TRBV5-5 to TRBJ2-7; D is possibly TRBD1 (7 bases). Germline assignment: CDR1 SGHKS and CDR2 YYEKEE (reference sequence). This CDR3 contains 13 residues. Between the trimmed V and J ends, which lost 7 bases and 2 bases, there was a span of 13 bases. The CDR3 reads CASAGQPTYEQYF. In DNA form, the CDR3 reads TGTGCCAGCGCGGGACAGCCAACCTACGAGCAGTACTTC.

This chain joins TRBV25-1 and TRBJ1-2; D uncertain. Per germline, CDR1 MGHDK and CDR2 SYGVNS. Trimming cost V 1 base and J 2 bases, with 8 bases left between them. The CDR3 runs 14 residues. The CDR3: CASSESGINYGYTF. The CDR3 nucleotides read TGTGCCAGCAGTGAATCCGGGATCAACTATGGCTACACCTTC.

This clonotype was observed a handful of times. The chain employs TRBV5-1 and TRBJ1-1, with D maybe TRBD1 (5 bases). The CDR3 is 15 residues long. The V and J ends lost 2 bases and 4 bases respectively, with 15 bases between them. Germline loops: CDR1 SGHRS, CDR2 YFSETQ. The CDR3 nucleotides read TGCGCCAGCAGCTTCGGCCATATGGGGGGCACTGAAGCTTTCTTT. Its translation: CASSFGHMGGTEAFF.

This clonotype turned up a few times. The chain employs TRBV27 and TRBJ1-1, with D possibly TRBD1 on 5 matching bases. The CDR3 totals 15 residues. V lost 3 bases, J lost 1 base, and 12 bases lay in between. Looked up from germline, CDR1 is MNHEY and CDR2 is SMNVEV (reference sequence). CDR3 region: CASSFEGMANTEAFF. The CDR3 nucleotides are TGTGCCAGCAGTTTTGAGGGGATGGCGAACACTGAAGCTTTCTTT.

This chain uses TRBV18 with TRBJ2-7; 12 bases align to TRBD2. Germline V lookup: CDR1 KGHSH, CDR2 LQKENI. V shed 2 bases, J shed 5 bases, and the junction held 4 bases outside the gene matches. This CDR3 is built from 15 residues. CDR3 in amino acids: CASSPRTSGRNEQYF. In DNA, the CDR3 is TGTGCCAGCTCACCAAGAACTAGCGGGAGGAACGAGCAGTACTTC.

The V and J genes are TRBV12-3 or TRBV12-4 and TRBJ2-7; 11 nucleotides agree with TRBD2. The CDR3 sequence is 14 residues long. V was clipped by 6 bases and J by 4 bases; unmatched bases: 5. CDR3 protein: CASRSSGRTYEQYF. CDR3 sequence (DNA): TGTGCCAGCAGGTCTAGCGGGAGGACATACGAGCAGTACTTC.

The V call is TRBV29-1, the J call TRBJ1-6, with D possibly TRBD1 on 6 matching bases. Deletions cut 5 bases from V and 6 bases from J, with 11 bases between. CDR3 length equals 13 residues. Germline V gene data show CDR1 as SQVTM and CDR2 as ANQGSEA. This CDR3 reads CSVRDKGNSPLHF. DNA of the CDR3: TGCAGCGTTAGGGACAAGGGTAATTCACCCCTCCACTTT.

The table lists this clonotype with a few counts. The chain links TRBV20-1 to TRBJ2-7; 15 bases map to TRBD2. The V gene end was trimmed by 3 bases and the J gene end by 3 bases; junction bases not matched to a gene: 0. The germline gives CDR1 DFQATT, CDR2 SNEGSKA (reference sequence). There are 14 residues in the CDR3. CDR3 nucleotide sequence: TGCAGTGCTAGGGGACTAGCGGGAGGCTACGAGCAGTACTTC. It codes for CSARGLAGGYEQYF.

V usage is TRBV7-2 and J usage is TRBJ2-7, with 7 positions matching TRBD1. V gave up 1 base and J gave up 3 bases; unmatched junction bases: 3. The CDR3 runs to 14 residues. Germline CDR1 is SGHTA and CDR2 is FQGNSA. The CDR3 here is CASSLGGQLYEQYF. In DNA, the CDR3 is TGTGCCAGCAGCTTAGGGGGACAGCTCTACGAGCAGTACTTC.

This clonotype occurred a few times. The V and J genes are TRBV29-1 and TRBJ1-2; tentatively, D is TRBD1 (5 bases). Germline V CDR1 and CDR2: SQVTM, ANQGSEA. The CDR3 has 14 amino acids. Trimming took 4 bases from V and 0 from J, leaving 12 bases between them. The CDR3 DNA sequence: TGCAGCGTTGCCCCTCGACAGTCTAACTATGGCTACACCTTC. Encoded protein: CSVAPRQSNYGYTF. Full variable domain (rest looked up from reference TRBV29-1 and TRBJ1-2): SAVISQKPSRDICQRGTSLTIQCQVDSQVTMMFWYRQQPGQSLTLIATANQGSEATYESGFVIDKFPISRPNLTFSTLTVSNMSPEDSSIYLCSVAPRQSNYGYTFGSGTRLTVV.